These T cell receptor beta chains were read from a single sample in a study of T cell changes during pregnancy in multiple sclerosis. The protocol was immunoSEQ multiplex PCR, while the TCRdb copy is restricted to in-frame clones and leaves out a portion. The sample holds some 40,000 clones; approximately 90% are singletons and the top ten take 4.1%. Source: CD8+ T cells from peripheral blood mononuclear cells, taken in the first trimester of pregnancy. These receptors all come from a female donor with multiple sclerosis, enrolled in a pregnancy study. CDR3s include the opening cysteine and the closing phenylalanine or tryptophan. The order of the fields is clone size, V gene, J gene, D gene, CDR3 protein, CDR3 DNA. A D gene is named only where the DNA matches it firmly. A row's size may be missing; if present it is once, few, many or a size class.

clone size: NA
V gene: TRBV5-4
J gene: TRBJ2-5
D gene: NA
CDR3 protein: CASRSPQDGPGAQYF
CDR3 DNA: TGTGCCAGCAGGTCACCACAAGACGGGCCGGGGGCCCAGTACTTC

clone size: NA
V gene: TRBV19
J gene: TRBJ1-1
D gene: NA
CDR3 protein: CASSIGPTGGGTEAFF
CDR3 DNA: TGTGCCAGTAGTATCGGGCCCACAGGTGGAGGGACTGAAGCTTTCTTT

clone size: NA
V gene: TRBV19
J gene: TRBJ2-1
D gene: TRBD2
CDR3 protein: CASSIGTSFNEQFF
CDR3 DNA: TGTGCCAGTAGTATTGGGACTAGTTTCAATGAGCAGTTCTTC

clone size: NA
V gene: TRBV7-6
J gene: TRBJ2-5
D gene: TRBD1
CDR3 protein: CASSLRGPETQYF
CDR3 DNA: TGTGCCAGCAGCCTCAGGGGGCCAGAGACCCAGTACTTC

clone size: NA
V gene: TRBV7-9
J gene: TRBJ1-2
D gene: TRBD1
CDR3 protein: CASSLITGDPGYTF
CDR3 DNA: TGTGCCAGCAGCTTAATAACAGGGGATCCTGGCTACACCTTC

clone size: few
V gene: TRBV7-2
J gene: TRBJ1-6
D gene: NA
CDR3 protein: CASSFTTASYNSPLHF
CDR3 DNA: TGTGCCAGCAGCTTTACGACAGCCTCCTATAATTCACCCCTCCACTTT

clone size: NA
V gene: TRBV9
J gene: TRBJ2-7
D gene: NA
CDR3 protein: CASSVGGAGSVEQYF
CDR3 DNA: TGTGCCAGCAGCGTAGGCGGGGCAGGTTCGGTTGAGCAGTACTTC

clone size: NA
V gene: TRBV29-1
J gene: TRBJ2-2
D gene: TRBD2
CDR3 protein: CSVPLAGGRDGELFF
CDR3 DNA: TGCAGCGTACCACTAGCGGGGGGCCGGGACGGGGAGCTGTTTTTT

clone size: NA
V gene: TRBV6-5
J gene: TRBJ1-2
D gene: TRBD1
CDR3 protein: CASSYDRVGYTF
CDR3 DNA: TGTGCCAGCAGTTACGACAGGGTTGGCTACACCTTC

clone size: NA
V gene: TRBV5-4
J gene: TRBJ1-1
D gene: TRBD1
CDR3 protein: CASSLSRGIGMNTEAFF
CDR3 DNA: TGTGCCAGCAGCTTGTCCAGGGGGATCGGCATGAACACTGAAGCTTTCTTT

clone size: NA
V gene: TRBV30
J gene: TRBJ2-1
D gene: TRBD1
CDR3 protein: CAWRGDRGQFNEQFF
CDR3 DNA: TGTGCCTGGAGGGGAGACAGGGGGCAATTCAATGAGCAGTTCTTC

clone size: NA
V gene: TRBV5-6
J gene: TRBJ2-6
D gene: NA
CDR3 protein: CASSPGTGANVLTF
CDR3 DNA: TGTGCCAGCAGTCCAGGGACTGGGGCCAACGTCCTGACTTTC

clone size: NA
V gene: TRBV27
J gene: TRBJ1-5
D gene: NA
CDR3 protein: CASRGGLLNQPQHF
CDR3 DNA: TGTGCCAGCAGGGGGGGACTGCTCAATCAGCCCCAGCATTTT

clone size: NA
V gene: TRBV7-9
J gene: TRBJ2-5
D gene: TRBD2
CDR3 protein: CASSSFSGGLEKETQYF
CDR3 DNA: TGTGCCAGCAGCTCCTTTAGCGGGGGGCTGGAGAAAGAGACCCAGTACTTC

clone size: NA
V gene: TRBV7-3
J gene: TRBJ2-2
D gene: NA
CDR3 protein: CASSYGGTGELFF
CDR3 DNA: TGTGCCAGCAGTTACGGGGGCACCGGGGAGCTGTTTTTT

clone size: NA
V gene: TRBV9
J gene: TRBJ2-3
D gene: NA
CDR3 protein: CASSVDSDTQYF
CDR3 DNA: TGTGCCAGCAGCGTAGACTCGGATACGCAGTATTTT

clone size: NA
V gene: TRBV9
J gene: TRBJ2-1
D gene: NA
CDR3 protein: CASSVGGGDPYNEQFF
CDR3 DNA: TGTGCCAGCAGCGTAGGAGGGGGGGATCCCTACAATGAGCAGTTCTTC

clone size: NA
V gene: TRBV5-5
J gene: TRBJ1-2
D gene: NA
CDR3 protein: CASSLDITTRGYGYTF
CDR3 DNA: TGTGCCAGCAGCTTGGACATCACCACAAGAGGCTATGGCTACACCTTC

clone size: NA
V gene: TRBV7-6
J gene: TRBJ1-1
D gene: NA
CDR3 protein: CASSHGPREAFF
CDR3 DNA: TGTGCCAGCAGCCATGGGCCACGTGAAGCTTTCTTT

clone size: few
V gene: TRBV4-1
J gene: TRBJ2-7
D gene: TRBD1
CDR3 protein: CASSQDGTGSGGQYF
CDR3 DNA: TGCGCCAGCAGCCAAGATGGGACAGGGAGTGGTGGGCAGTACTTC

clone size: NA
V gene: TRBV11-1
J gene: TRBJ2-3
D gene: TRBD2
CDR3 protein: CASSYDRAGVSPDTQYF
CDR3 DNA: TGTGCCAGCAGTTACGACCGAGCGGGGGTTAGCCCAGATACGCAGTATTTT

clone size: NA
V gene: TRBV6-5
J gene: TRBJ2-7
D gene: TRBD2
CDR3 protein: CASSPTSGYEQYF
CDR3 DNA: TGTGCCAGCAGTCCGACTAGCGGGTACGAGCAGTACTTC

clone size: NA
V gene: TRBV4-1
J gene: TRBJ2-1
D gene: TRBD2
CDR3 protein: CASSQGTSPNEQFF
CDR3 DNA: TGCGCCAGCAGCCAAGGGACTAGCCCCAATGAGCAGTTCTTC

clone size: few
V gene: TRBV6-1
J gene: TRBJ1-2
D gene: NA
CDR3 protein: CASSEKGPHGYTF
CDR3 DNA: TGTGCCAGCAGTGAAAAGGGGCCGCATGGCTACACCTTC

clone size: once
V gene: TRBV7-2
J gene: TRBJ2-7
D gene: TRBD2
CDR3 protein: CASSLGATSDDEQYF
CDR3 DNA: TGTGCCAGCAGCTTAGGGGCTACTAGCGACGACGAGCAGTACTTC

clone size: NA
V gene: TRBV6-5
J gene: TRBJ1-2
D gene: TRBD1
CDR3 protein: CATQQGQGYTF
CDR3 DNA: TGTGCCACCCAACAGGGACAGGGCTACACCTTC